The source of this T cell receptor beta chain is a study of early T cells in non-severe SARS-CoV-2 infection. For the study at large: Chains from this unsorted whole-blood bulk RNA could not be paired.

Study-level results: VDJdb-based annotation leaned toward anti-spike CD8 responses and missed private and CD4 specificities.

This clonotype was seen repeatedly, ten times or more. Its antigen remains unidentified. The TCR library protocol was used to attach unique molecular identifiers. These identifiers were attached to individual cDNA molecules. MiXCR was run by TCRdb on the 5' RACE reads, yielding one entry per CDR3 protein. In the table there are approximately 37,000 distinct CDR3 sequences, approximately 8% of which are singletons. This CDR3 is 13 amino acids long. The V gene lost 4 bases and the J gene lost 0 bases, with 6 bases spanning the gap. CDR1 and CDR2 from the germline V gene are DFQATT and SNEGSKA (reference sequence).

This rearrangement joins TRBV20-1 to TRBJ1-4; D remains ambiguous. The sample consisted of whole blood, taken at baseline. The clonotype was recovered from an adult who was a healthcare worker with PCR-confirmed SARS-CoV-2 infection or an uninfected control (not recorded which). DNA for the CDR3: TGCAGTGCTACACAGTCAACTAATGAAAAACTGTTTTTT. It translates to CSATQSTNEKLFF.